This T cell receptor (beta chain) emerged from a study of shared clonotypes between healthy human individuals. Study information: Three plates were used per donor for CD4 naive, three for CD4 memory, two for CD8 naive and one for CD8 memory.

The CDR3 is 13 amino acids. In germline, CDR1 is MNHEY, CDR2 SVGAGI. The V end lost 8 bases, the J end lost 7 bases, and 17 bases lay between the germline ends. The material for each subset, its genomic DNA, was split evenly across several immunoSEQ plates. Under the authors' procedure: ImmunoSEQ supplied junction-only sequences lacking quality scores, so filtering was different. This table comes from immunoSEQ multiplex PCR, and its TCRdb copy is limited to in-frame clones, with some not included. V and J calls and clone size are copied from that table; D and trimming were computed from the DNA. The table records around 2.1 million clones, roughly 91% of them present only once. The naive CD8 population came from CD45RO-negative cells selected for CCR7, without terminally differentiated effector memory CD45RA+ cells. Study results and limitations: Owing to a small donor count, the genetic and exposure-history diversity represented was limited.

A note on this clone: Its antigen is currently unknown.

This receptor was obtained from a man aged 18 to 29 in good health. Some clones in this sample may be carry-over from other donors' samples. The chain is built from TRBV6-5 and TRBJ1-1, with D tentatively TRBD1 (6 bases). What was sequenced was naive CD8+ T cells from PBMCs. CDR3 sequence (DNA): TGTGCCAGCGAATACCACAGGGAAATTGAAGCTTTCTTT. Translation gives CASEYHREIEAFF.